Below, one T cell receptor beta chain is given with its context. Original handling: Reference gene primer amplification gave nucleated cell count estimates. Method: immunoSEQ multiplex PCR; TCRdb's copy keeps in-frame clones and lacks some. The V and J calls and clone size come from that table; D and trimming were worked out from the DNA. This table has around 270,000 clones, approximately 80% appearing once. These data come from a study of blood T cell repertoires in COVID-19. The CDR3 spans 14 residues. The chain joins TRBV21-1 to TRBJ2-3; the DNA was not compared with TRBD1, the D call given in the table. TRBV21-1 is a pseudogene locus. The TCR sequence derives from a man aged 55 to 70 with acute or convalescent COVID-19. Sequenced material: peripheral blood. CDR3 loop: CASSKGGPADTQYF. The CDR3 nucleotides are TGTGCCAGCAGCAAAGGGGGGCCCGCGGATACGCAGTATTTT.